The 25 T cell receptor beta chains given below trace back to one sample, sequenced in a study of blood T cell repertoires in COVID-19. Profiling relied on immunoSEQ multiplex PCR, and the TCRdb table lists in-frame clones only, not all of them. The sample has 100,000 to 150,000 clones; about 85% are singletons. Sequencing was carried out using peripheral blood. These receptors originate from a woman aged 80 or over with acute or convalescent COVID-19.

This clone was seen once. The DNA of the CDR3 is TGTGCCAGCAGCTTGACAGGGGGAAAAGGTGGCTACACCTTC. Translating gives CASSLTGGKGGYTF. V gene TRBV7-3 combines with J gene TRBJ1-2; 9 nucleotides match TRBD1. The CDR3 contains 14 residues. Germline V gene sequence: CDR1 SGHTA, CDR2 FQGTGA. The J segment lost 7 bases and the V segment lost 3 bases, leaving 6 bases of the junction unmatched.

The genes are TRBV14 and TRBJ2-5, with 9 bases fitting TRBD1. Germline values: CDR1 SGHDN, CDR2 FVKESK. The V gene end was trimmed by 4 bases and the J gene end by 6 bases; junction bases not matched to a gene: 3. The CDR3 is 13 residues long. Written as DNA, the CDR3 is TGTGCCAGCAGCCCGGGACAGGGACAGACCCAGTACTTC. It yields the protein CASSPGQGQTQYF.

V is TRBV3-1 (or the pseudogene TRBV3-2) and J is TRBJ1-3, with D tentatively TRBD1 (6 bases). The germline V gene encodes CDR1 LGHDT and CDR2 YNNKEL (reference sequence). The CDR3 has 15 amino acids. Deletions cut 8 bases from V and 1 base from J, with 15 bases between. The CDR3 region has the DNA TGTGCCAGCGCAGAACCAGGGGTATCTGGAAACACCATATATTTT. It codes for CASAEPGVSGNTIYF.

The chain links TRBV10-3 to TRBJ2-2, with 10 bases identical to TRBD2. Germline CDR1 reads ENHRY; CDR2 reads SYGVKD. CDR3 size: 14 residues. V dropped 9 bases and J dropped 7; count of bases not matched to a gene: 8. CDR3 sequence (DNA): TGTGCCATAACTAGCGGGGCCGCCAACGGGGAGCTGTTTTTT. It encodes CAITSGAANGELFF.

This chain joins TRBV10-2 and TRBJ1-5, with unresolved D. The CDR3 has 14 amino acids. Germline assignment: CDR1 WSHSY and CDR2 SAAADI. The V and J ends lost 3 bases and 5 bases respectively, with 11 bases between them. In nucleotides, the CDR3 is TGCGCCAGCAGTGAATGGGCAGGATATCAGCCCCAGCATTTT. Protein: CASSEWAGYQPQHF.

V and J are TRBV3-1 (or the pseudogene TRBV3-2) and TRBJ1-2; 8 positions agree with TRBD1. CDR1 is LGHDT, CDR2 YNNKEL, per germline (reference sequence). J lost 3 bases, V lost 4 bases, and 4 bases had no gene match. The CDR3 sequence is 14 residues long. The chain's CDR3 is CASSLLDRDYGYTF. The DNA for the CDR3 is TGTGCCAGCAGCCTCCTGGACAGGGACTATGGCTACACCTTC.

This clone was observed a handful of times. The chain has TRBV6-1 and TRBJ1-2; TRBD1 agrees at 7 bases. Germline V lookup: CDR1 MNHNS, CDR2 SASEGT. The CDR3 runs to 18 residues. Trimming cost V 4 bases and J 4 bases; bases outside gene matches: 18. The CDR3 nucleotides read TGTGCCAGCAGTGGGAGGGAAAGGGGGCATTTTTGGGCCTATGGCTACACCTTC. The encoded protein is CASSGRERGHFWAYGYTF.

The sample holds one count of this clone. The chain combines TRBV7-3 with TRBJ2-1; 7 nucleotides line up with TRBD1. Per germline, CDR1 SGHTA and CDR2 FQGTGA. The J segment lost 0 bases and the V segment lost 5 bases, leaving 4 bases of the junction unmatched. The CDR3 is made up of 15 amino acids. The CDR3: CASSLTGNSYNEQFF. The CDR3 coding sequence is TGTGCCAGCAGCCTGACAGGGAACTCCTACAATGAGCAGTTCTTC. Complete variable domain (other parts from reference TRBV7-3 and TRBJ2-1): GAGVSQTPSNKVTEKGKYVELRCDPISGHTALYWYRQSLGQGPEFLIYFQGTGAADDSGLPNDRFFAVRPEGSVSTLKIQRTERGDSAVYLCASSLTGNSYNEQFFGPGTRLTVL.

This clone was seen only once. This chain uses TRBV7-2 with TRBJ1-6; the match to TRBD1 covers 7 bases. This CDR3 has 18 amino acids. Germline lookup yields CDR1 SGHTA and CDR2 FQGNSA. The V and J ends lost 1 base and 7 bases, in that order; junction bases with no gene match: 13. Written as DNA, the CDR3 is TGTGCCAGCAGCTTAGGCCGTCGACAGGGAAGAGACAATTCACCCCTCCACTTT. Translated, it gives CASSLGRRQGRDNSPLHF.

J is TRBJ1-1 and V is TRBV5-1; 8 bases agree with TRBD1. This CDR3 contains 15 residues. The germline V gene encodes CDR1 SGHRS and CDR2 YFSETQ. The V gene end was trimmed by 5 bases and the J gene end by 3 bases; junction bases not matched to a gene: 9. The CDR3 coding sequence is TGCGCCAGCAGATCGACAGGGGAATTAGACACTGAAGCTTTCTTT. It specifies CASRSTGELDTEAFF.

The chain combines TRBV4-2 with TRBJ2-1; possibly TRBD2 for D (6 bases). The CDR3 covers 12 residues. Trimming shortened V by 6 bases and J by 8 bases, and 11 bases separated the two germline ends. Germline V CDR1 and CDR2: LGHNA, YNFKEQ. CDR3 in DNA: TGTGCCAGCAGTCCAGGAGGGTATGAGCAGTTCTTC. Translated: CASSPGGYEQFF.

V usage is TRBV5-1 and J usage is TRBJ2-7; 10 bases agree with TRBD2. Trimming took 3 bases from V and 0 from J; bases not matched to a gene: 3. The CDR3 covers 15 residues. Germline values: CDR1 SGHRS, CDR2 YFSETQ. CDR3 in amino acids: CASSWTSGSSYEQYF. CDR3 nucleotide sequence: TGCGCCAGCAGCTGGACTAGCGGAAGCTCCTACGAGCAGTACTTC.

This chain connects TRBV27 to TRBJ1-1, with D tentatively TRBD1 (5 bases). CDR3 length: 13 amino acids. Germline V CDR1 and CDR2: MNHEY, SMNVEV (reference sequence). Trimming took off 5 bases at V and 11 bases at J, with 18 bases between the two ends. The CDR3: CASSPKGNKRAFF. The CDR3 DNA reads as TGTGCCAGCAGTCCCAAGGGGAACAAGAGGGCTTTCTTT.

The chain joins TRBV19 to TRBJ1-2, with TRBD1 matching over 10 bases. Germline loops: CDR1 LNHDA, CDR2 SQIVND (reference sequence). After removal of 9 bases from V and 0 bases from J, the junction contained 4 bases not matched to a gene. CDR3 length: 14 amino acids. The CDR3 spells CASRDRGANYGYTF. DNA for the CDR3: TGTGCCAGCCGGGACAGGGGAGCTAACTATGGCTACACCTTC.

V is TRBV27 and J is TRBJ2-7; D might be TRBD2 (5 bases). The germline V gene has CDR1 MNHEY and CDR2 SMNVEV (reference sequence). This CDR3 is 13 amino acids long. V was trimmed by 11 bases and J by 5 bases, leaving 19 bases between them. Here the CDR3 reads CAPGVDPLDEQYV. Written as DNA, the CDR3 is TGTGCCCCCGGGGTGGACCCTCTCGACGAGCAGTACGTC.

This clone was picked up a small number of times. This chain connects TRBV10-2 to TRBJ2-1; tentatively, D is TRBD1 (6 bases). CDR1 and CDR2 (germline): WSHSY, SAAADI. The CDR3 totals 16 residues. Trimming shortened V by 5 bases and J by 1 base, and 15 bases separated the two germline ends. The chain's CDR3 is CASSNYGTRSYNEQFF. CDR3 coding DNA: TGCGCCAGCAGTAATTATGGGACAAGGTCCTACAATGAGCAGTTCTTC.

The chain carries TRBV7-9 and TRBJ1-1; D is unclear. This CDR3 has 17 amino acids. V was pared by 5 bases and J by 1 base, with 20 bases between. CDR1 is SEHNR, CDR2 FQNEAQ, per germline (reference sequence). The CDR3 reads CASSPARGSLKNTEAFF. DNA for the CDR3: TGTGCCAGCAGCCCCGCCCGGGGAAGTTTGAAGAACACTGAAGCTTTCTTT.

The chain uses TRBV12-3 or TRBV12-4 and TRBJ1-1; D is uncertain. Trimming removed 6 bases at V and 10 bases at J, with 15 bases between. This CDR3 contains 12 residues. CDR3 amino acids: CASSLYTAGAFF. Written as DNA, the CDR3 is TGTGCCAGCAGCTTATACACAGCTGGAGCTTTCTTT.

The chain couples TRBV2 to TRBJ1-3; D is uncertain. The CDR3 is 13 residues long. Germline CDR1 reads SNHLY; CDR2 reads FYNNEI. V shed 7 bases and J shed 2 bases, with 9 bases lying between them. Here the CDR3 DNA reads TGTGCCAGCAACAGCCTCCCTGGAAACACCATATATTTT. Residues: CASNSLPGNTIYF.

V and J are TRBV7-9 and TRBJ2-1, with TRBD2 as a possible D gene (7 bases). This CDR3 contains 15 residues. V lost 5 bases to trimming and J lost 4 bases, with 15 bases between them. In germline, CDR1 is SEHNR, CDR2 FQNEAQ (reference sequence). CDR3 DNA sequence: TGTGCCAGCAGCGCCTTGGGGGGGGCTTACAATGAGCAGTTCTTC. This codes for CASSALGGAYNEQFF. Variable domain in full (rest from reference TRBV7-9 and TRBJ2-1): DTGVSQNPRHKITKRGQNVTFRCDPISEHNRLYWYRQTLGQGPEFLTYFQNEAQLEKSRLLSDRFSAERPKGSFSTLEIQRTEQGDSAMYLCASSALGGAYNEQFFGPGTRLTVL.

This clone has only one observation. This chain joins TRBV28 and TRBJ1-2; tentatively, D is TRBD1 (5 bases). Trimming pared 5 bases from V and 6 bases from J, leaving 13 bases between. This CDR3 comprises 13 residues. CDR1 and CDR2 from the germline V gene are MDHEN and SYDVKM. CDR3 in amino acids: CASSPPAGHGYTF. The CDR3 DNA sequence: TGTGCCAGCAGTCCCCCCGCAGGGCATGGCTACACCTTC.

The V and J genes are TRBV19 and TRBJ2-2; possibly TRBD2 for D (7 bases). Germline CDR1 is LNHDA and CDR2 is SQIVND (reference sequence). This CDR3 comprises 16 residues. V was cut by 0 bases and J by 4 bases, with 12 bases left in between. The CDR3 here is CASSIDRGGGTGELFF. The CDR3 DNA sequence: TGTGCCAGTAGTATAGATCGCGGGGGCGGCACCGGGGAGCTGTTTTTT.

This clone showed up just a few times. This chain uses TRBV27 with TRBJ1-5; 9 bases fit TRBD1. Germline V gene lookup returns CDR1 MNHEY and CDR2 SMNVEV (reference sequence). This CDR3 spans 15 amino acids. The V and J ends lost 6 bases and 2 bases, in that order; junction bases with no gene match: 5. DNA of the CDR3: TGTGCCAGCAGCCTGGGACAGGGCGGCAATCAGCCCCAGCATTTT. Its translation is CASSLGQGGNQPQHF.

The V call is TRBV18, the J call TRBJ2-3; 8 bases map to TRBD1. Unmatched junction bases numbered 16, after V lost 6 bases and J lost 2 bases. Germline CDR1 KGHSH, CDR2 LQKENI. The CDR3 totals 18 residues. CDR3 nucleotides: TGTGCCAGCTCGGGTAATCCTTTCCGGACAGGGTCCACAGATACGCAGTATTTT. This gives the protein CASSGNPFRTGSTDTQYF. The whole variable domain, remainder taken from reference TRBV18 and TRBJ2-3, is NAGVMQNPRHLVRRRGQEARLRCSPMKGHSHVYWYRQLPEEGLKFMVYLQKENIIDESGMPKERFSAEFPKEGPSILRIQQVVRGDSAAYFCASSGNPFRTGSTDTQYFGPGTRLTVL.

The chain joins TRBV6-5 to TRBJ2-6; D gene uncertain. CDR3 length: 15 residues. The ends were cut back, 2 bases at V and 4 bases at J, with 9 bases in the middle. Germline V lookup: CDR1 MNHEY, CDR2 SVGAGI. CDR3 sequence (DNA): TGTGCCAGCAGTTACGTCAGAACGGGGGCCAACGTCCTGACTTTC. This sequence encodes CASSYVRTGANVLTF.